The following is a T cell receptor beta chain sequence with its context. Its antigen is not identified. This specimen comes from a study of CD8 T cells in ankylosing spondylitis. 5'-RACE, quantitative and with molecular barcodes, yielded the TCR beta libraries. TCRdb passed the 5' RACE reads through MiXCR, listing each CDR3 protein once. Among 670,000 or so distinct CDR3 sequences listed, roughly 20% were seen once. General study findings and limits: Some motif variants had been reported before (in reactive arthritis synovial fluid and blood). From matched ankylosing spondylitis synovial fluid, disease-linked clones were reportedly recovered at significantly enriched levels. CD8+ cells made up the disease-linked clones, which were relatively rare in peripheral blood. A motif in TCR beta, a set of eight highly homologous variants, appeared characteristic of ankylosing spondylitis blood.

This CDR3 comprises 13 residues. V was clipped by 5 bases and J by 4 bases, with 11 bases between them. The chain uses TRBV12-3 or TRBV12-4 and TRBJ1-2; D uncertain. The specimen sequenced was blood, either unsorted or a sorted T cell fraction (not recorded which). The sequence derives from a male donor with ankylosing spondylitis. CDR3 region: CASSLDGAYGYTF. The CDR3 DNA reads TGTGCCAGCAGTCTCGACGGCGCCTATGGCTACACCTTC.